This is a list of T cell receptor beta chains from one sample in a study of T cell clusters in autoimmune cytopenias. TCRdb reanalyzed the multiplex PCR reads and collapses them to one entry per CDR3 protein, without DNA. The table for this sample gives some 5,600 distinct CDR3 sequences. This same sample was also taken into another study, of T cell repertoires in aging, cancer and after chemotherapy.

Material for sequencing was peripheral blood. Receptors were obtained from a human donor in good health. The CDR3 runs from the conserved cysteine through the conserved F or W. Clone size, where shown, is once, few, many, or a class for clones that have expanded.

CDR3	size	V	J
CASSLGTGQYTGELFF	medium-sized	TRBV11-3	TRBJ2-2
CATSVNRGGNTEAFF	-	TRBV24-1	TRBJ1-1
CAWSRWGGADTEAFF	-	TRBV30	TRBJ1-1
CASSFWDIPYGYTF	-	TRBV5-5	TRBJ1-2
CASSFWTSGQGQFF	-	TRBV13	TRBJ2-1
CASSTRDARGYTF	medium-sized	TRBV7-9	TRBJ1-2
CASSYHRTGNRYGYTF	medium-sized	TRBV6-5	TRBJ1-2
CASSLTGQGRRNEQFF	medium-sized	TRBV5-4	TRBJ2-1
CASSSGLAGVSYF	medium-sized	TRBV6-5	TRBJ2-7
CASSSGGGVQNF	-	TRBV11-2	TRBJ2-7
CASSLRAEGGTDTQYF	medium-sized	TRBV13	TRBJ2-3
CASSLGAELFF	-	TRBV27	TRBJ1-4
CASSSEAPNTEAFF	-	TRBV6-5	TRBJ1-1
CASSGDPGANVLTF	medium-sized	TRBV5-6	TRBJ2-6
CASSFGGEVSYEQYF	medium-sized	TRBV6-5	TRBJ2-7